This TCR beta chain is from a study of regulatory T cells in long-lasting Graves disease. The CDR3 runs to 15 residues. The V gene lost 2 bases and the J gene lost 0 bases, with 13 bases spanning the gap. Per germline, CDR1 DFQATT and CDR2 SNEGSKA (reference sequence). This clonotype was seen at least ten times. Time point meaning: persistent/refractory GD, antithyroid drugs over 5 years with positive TRAb. Scientists built the TCR library using RNA that was extracted from PBMCs. Relying on iRepertoire HTBI primers and Arm-PCR of CDR3 regions, the team built TCR beta libraries. TCRdb analysed the multiplex PCR reads with MiXCR anew, one entry per CDR3 protein. The profile shows about 290,000 distinct CDR3 sequences, around a fifth of them singletons.

Here the sequenced sample was peripheral blood mononuclear cells (PBMCs), taken when the disease was refractory, from a patient treated with antithyroid drugs. The chain recombines TRBV20-1 with TRBJ1-1; D may be TRBD1 (6 bases). The TCR sequence derives from a female donor with Graves disease. The CDR3 coding sequence is TGCAGTGCTAGATCGGCAGGGGAGATGAACACTGAAGCTTTCTTT. Translated: CSARSAGEMNTEAFF.